Described below is a single T cell receptor beta chain sequence and its context. Its cognate antigen is unknown. Repertoires were generated with immunoSEQ multiplex PCR, while TCRdb's copy carries only in-frame clones and drops some. The sample yields roughly 5,000 clones, around 68% seen once. The CDR3 is 12 residues long. The germline V gene encodes CDR1 LNHDA and CDR2 SQIVND (reference sequence). Trimming removed 3 bases from V and 1 base from J, with 3 bases in between. This entry is derived from a study of CD8 T cell repertoires and HIV-1 epitope variants. Study details: Enriched T cells were co-cultured with equal autologous T cell-negative cells.

Overall study findings and caveats: Of roughly nine antigen-specific beta clonotypes, more than five appeared to cross-react with escape variants.

The specimen was cultured CD8+ T cells derived from PBMCs. The J gene is TRBJ1-1, the V gene TRBV19; D gene unclear. The sequence was obtained from a male donor with HIV. CDR3 DNA: TGTGCCAGTAGTATCGGGAACACTGAAGCTTTCTTT. Protein: CASSIGNTEAFF.